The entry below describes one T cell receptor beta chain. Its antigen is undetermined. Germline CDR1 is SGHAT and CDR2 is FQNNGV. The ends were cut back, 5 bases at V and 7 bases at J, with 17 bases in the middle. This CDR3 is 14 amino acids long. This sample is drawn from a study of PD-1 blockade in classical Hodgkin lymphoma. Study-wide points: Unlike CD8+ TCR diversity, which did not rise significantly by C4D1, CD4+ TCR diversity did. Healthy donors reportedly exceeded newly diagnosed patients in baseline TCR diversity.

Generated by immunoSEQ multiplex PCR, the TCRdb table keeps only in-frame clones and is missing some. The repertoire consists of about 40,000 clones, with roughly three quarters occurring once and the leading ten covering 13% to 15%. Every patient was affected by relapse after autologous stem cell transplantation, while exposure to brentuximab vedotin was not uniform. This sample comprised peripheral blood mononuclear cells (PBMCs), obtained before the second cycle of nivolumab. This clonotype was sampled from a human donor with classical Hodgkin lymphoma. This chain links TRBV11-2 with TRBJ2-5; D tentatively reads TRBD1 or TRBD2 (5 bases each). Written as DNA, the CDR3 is TGTGCCAGCAGCCCACCGGGACGGCCAGCGACCCAGTACTTC. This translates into CASSPPGRPATQYF. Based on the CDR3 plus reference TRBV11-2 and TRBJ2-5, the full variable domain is EAGVAQSPRYKIIEKRQSVAFWCNPISGHATLYWYQQILGQGPKLLIQFQNNGVVDDSQLPKDRFSAERLKGVDSTLKIQPAKLEDSAVYLCASSPPGRPATQYFGPGTRLLVL.